The 10 T cell receptor beta chains reported below all come from one sample, sequenced in a study of T cell repertoires in cytomegalovirus infection. No antigen has been assigned to these receptors. MiXCR, applied by TCRdb to the reads, yields one record per CDR3 protein. Counted here are 250,000 to 300,000 distinct CDR3 sequences, about 20% occurring once; the ten biggest clones make up roughly 19%. Sequenced here: cultured PBMCs, sampled from culture after CMV antigen stimulation. The source of these receptors is a human donor in good health (CMV status not recorded). Some clones in this sample may be carry-over from other donors' samples.

This chain connects TRBV30 to TRBJ2-1; 10 nucleotides line up with TRBD2. The CDR3 runs to 16 residues. V lost 8 bases and J lost 9; bases outside the gene matches: 19. Germline CDR1 reads GTSNPN; CDR2 reads SVGIG (reference sequence). In DNA, the CDR3 is TGTGCCCTCGGATTAGGGACTAGCGTTCCACGGGGTGAGCAGTTCTTC. It specifies CALGLGTSVPRGEQFF.

At least ten counts were recorded for this clonotype. The chain joins TRBV7-2 to TRBJ2-2, with unresolved D. Germline V lookup: CDR1 SGHTA, CDR2 FQGNSA. The V end was cut by 5 bases, the J end by 4 bases, with 17 bases between. The length of the CDR3 is 16 residues. CDR3 bases: TGTGCCAGCAGCCCCCGGGTTTCCCATGGCACCGGGGAGCTGTTTTTT. It translates to CASSPRVSHGTGELFF.

A remark on this clonotype: A clone one base away is much larger, so this may be a read error. The V call is TRBV10-3, the J call TRBJ1-1; D gene ambiguous. V lost 5 bases and J lost 0, with 7 bases in between. This CDR3 region has 13 residues. In germline, CDR1 is ENHRY, CDR2 SYGVKD. CDR3 in DNA: TGTGCCATCAGTCCAGAAATGAACACTGAAGCTTTCTTT. This codes for CAISPEMNTEAFF.

This clonotype was seen a few times. The V and J genes are TRBV14 and TRBJ1-4; D not certain. Germline V gene data show CDR1 as SGHDN and CDR2 as FVKESK. The germline V and J ends were trimmed by 1 base and 7 bases, with 13 bases remaining between them. The CDR3 has 15 residues. CDR3 in amino acids: CASSQVASSAEKLFF. The CDR3 DNA sequence: TGTGCCAGCAGCCAAGTAGCCTCGAGCGCTGAAAAACTGTTTTTT. Variable domain in full (rest from reference TRBV14 and TRBJ1-4): EAGVTQFPSHSVIEKGQTVTLRCDPISGHDNLYWYRRVMGKEIKFLLHFVKESKQDESGMPNNRFLAERTGGTYSTLKVQPAELEDSGVYFCASSQVASSAEKLFFGSGTQLSVL.

There are a few counts of this clonotype. This CDR3 is CSVEDRGNYGYTF. In DNA form, the CDR3 reads TGCAGCGTTGAAGACAGGGGGAACTATGGCTACACCTTC. This chain joins TRBV29-1 and TRBJ1-2, with TRBD1 identical over 7 bases. Germline values: CDR1 SQVTM, CDR2 ANQGSEA. The CDR3 is 13 amino acids. The V segment lost 0 bases and the J segment 2 bases; nucleotides outside the gene matches: 0.

With respect to this clonotype: A junction boundary mismatches the germline segment, possibly from a read error. The V call is TRBV7-7, the J call TRBJ2-3; weak D call: TRBD2 (5 bases). This CDR3 has 15 amino acids. Germline CDR1 SSHAT, CDR2 FNYEAQ (reference sequence). The CDR3 bases are TGTGCTAGCAGCTTAGGAGACTACCCCACAGATACGCAGTATTTT. Residues: CASSLGDYPTDTQYF.

The rearrangement uses TRBV9 and TRBJ2-7; no clear D gene. Trimming left V 0 bases short and J 0 bases short, with 7 bases between. Looked up from germline, CDR1 is SGDLS and CDR2 is YYNGEE. The CDR3 has 14 amino acids. The CDR3 bases are TGTGCCAGCAGCGTAGACCCGAACTCCTACGAGCAGTACTTC. This encodes CASSVDPNSYEQYF.

A few counts support this clonotype. This chain joins TRBV7-2 and TRBJ2-7; 8 bases are a match to TRBD1. CDR1 is SGHTA and CDR2 is FQGNSA in the germline V gene. The CDR3 sequence is 14 residues long. The V segment lost 5 bases and the J segment 4 bases; nucleotides outside the gene matches: 7. DNA for the CDR3: TGTGCCAGCAGCGTAACCCAGGGGGCGTACGAGCAGTACTTC. Residues: CASSVTQGAYEQYF.

The V gene is TRBV19, the J gene TRBJ2-1; 8 bases fit TRBD1. There are 15 residues in the CDR3. V lost 3 bases to trimming and J lost 7 bases; unmatched junction nucleotides: 8. The germline V gene encodes CDR1 LNHDA and CDR2 SQIVND (reference sequence). The DNA for the CDR3 is TGTGCCAGTAGTATGGAGCAGGGGGCTTTAAATGAGCAGTTCTTC. Its protein is CASSMEQGALNEQFF.

This clonotype was observed a handful of times. The gene calls are TRBV7-7 and TRBJ2-5; 8 nucleotides align to TRBD1. With V trimmed by 5 bases and J by 3 bases, 2 bases remained unmatched. The CDR3 spans 13 residues. CDR1 is SSHAT and CDR2 is FNYEAQ in the germline V gene (reference sequence). The CDR3 is CASSPGQEETQYF. As DNA, the CDR3 is TGTGCCAGCAGCCCGGGACAGGAAGAGACCCAGTACTTC.